The sequence of this TCR beta chain was determined in a study of cytomegalovirus exposure and HLA in healthy donors. Here immunoSEQ multiplex PCR was the method, and the copy in TCRdb shows in-frame clones only, minus some. The sample has tens of thousands of clones, about 92% seen once. This clone was seen only a few times. Trimming cost V 3 bases and J 4 bases; bases outside gene matches: 5. Germline lookup yields CDR1 SGHNT and CDR2 YENEEA. The CDR3 contains 15 residues. Sequenced sample: PBMCs. The chain links TRBV11-3 to TRBJ1-2; 10 bases fit TRBD1. This receptor was taken from a young man in good health and CMV-seronegative. CDR3 nucleotide sequence: TGTGCCAGCAGCTTCGGGACAGGGGAGGGCTATGGCTACACCTTC. Amino acid sequence: CASSFGTGEGYGYTF.